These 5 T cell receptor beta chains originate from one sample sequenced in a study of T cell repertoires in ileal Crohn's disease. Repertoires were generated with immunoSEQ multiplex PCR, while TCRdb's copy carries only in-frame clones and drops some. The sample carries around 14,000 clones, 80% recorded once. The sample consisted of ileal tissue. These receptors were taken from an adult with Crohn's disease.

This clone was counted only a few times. The CDR3 bases are TGTGCCAGTAGGAGAAACACAGGGGGTAAAACCGGGGAGCTGTTTTTT. Translating it yields CASRRNTGGKTGELFF. The chain uses TRBV19 and TRBJ2-2, with TRBD1 matching 8 bases. After removal of 6 bases from V and 5 bases from J, the junction contained 11 bases not matched to a gene. CDR3 length: 16 amino acids. Germline CDR1 and CDR2: LNHDA and SQIVND (reference sequence).

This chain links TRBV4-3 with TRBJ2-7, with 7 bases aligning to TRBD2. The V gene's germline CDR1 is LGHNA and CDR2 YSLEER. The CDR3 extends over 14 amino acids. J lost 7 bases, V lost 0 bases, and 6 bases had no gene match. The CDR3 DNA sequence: TGCGCCAGCAGCCAAGAATCCCTAGCGGAAGAGCAGTACGTC. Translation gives CASSQESLAEEQYV.

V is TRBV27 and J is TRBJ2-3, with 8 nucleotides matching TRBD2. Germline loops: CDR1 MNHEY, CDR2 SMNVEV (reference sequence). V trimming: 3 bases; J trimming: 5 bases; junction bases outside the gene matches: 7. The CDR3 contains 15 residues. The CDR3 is CASSFSGAPQDTQYF. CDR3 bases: TGTGCCAGCAGTTTTAGCGGGGCGCCCCAAGATACGCAGTATTTT.

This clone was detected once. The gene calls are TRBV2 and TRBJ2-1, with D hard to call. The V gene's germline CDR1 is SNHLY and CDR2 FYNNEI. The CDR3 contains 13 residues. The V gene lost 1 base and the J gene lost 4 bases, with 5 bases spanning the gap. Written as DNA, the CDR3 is TGTGCCAGCAGTGAAGTACAGTACAATGAGCAGTTCTTC. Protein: CASSEVQYNEQFF.

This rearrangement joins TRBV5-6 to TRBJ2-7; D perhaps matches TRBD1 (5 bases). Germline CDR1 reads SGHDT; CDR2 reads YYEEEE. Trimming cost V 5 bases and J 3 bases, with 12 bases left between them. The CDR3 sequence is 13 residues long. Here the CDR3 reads CASSPPDIYEQYF. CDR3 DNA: TGTGCCAGCAGTCCTCCGGACATCTACGAGCAGTACTTC.